This T cell receptor (beta chain) was sequenced for a study of shared clonotypes between healthy human individuals. The V gene lost 0 bases and the J gene lost 9 bases, with 13 bases spanning the gap. CDR1 SGHDT and CDR2 YYEEEE come from the germline V gene. The CDR3 is 14 amino acids. This clone occurred a few times. This table comes from immunoSEQ multiplex PCR, and its TCRdb copy is limited to in-frame clones, with some not included. The table includes a few million clones, over 85% detected once. The sequencing sample was made of naive CD4+ T cells from PBMCs. Subset of the sample: CD45RA+ positively selected. This chain joins TRBV5-6 and TRBJ1-5, with D unclear. The origin of this receptor is a man younger than 30 in good health. Some clones in this sample may be carry-over from other donors' samples. The CDR3 DNA reads TGTGCCAGCAGCTTGGGGGGATACACCGGGCCCCAGCATTTT. Its protein is CASSLGGYTGPQHF.